This T cell receptor (beta chain) was retrieved from a study of beta chain features in type 1 diabetes. Study conclusions and caveats: Sampled from patients, naive, central memory and Treg TCRB repertoires appeared more similar than those sampled from healthy donors. In every one of the four CD4+ subsets, TCRB CDR3s were moderately but significantly shorter in Type 1 diabetes patients.

Averaging roughly 110 mL, one heparinised blood draw was given by each donor. Via the markers CD45RO/CCR7/CD25/CD127/CD95/CD27, stem cell-like memory, regulatory, central memory and naive CD4+ cells were sorted. For this clone: Antigen: not known.

TCRB transcripts that were expressed got sequenced, as all of the isolated RNA had been reverse transcribed. Sequencing of naive, central memory and regulatory T cell samples gave an average of about 3.9 million reads. The table came from immunoSEQ multiplex PCR; TCRdb's copy has only in-frame clones and leaves some out. The sample consists of 150,000 or so clones, around 8.4% of them appearing once. This CDR3 contains 13 residues. V was shortened by 6 bases and J by 5 bases, with 13 bases between the two germline ends. Per germline, CDR1 SNHLY and CDR2 FYNNEI. The J gene is TRBJ2-5, the V gene TRBV2; D possibly corresponds to TRBD2 (7 bases). The sample consisted of central memory CD4+ T cells from blood. The receptor comes from a woman under 30 with type 1 diabetes. CDR3 loop: CASRRGGMETQYF. The CDR3 DNA reads as TGTGCCAGCAGGAGGGGGGGTATGGAGACCCAGTACTTC. The full variable domain, rest sourced from reference TRBV2 and TRBJ2-5, is EPEVTQTPSHQVTQMGQEVILRCVPISNHLYFYWYRQILGQKVEFLVSFYNNEISEKSEIFDDQFSVERPDGSNFTLKIRSTKLEDSAMYFCASRRGGMETQYFGPGTRLLVL.